This TCR beta chain was sequenced during a study of beta chain features in type 1 diabetes. Germline V gene sequence: CDR1 LGHNA, CDR2 YSLEER. V lost 3 bases and J lost 4, with 14 bases in between. This CDR3 contains 15 residues. Since all of the isolated RNA was reverse transcribed, expressed TCRB transcripts were what got sequenced. Data came from immunoSEQ multiplex PCR; TCRdb stores just in-frame clones and leaves some out. The sample has about 290,000 clones, around 7.3% seen once; the top ten hold more than 0.8%. Sampling consisted of one heparinised blood draw per donor, averaging about 110 mL.

Sequencing used central memory CD4+ T cells from blood. The V call is TRBV4-3, the J call TRBJ2-3; possibly TRBD2 for D (5 bases). The TCR sequence derives from a woman under 30 in good health. CDR3: CASSQRRLGPDTQYF. The CDR3 DNA reads TGCGCCAGCAGCCAGAGGAGGTTGGGTCCAGATACGCAGTATTTT.